This TCR beta chain was obtained from a study of blood T cell repertoires in COVID-19. Study summary: From the United States, Italy and Spain came samples of acute and convalescent COVID-19. The analysed material was cDNA or gDNA that came from T cells, B-cell-depleted T cells, or PBMCs.

Clones were read by immunoSEQ multiplex PCR, and TCRdb kept only the in-frame ones, dropping some. The sample records around 150,000 clones, around 86% being singletons. The source is a man aged 18 to 35 with acute or convalescent COVID-19. Sequencing used peripheral blood.

The CDR3 reads CASSLTRGYYNEQFF. Here the CDR3 DNA reads TGTGCCAGCAGCTTAACGCGGGGGTATTACAATGAGCAGTTCTTC. The chain recombines TRBV7-2 with TRBJ2-1; TRBD2 aligns across 7 bases. The CDR3 has 15 residues. CDR1 is SGHTA and CDR2 is FQGNSA in the germline V gene. V lost 2 bases and J lost 4; bases outside the gene matches: 5.